This record looks at one T cell receptor beta chain sequence and its context. The study ran its PCR with 60 Vbeta and 13 Jbeta primers. Sequencing used immunoSEQ multiplex PCR; TCRdb keeps in-frame clones, though not all of them. This repertoire shows about 200,000 clones, almost 85% found once; its top ten account for under 3%. Germline assignment: CDR1 KGHSH and CDR2 LQKENI. The CDR3 is made up of 17 amino acids. V lost 3 bases, J lost 0 bases, and 15 bases lay in between. In nominal health when sampled, donors likely had unrecorded immune exposures nonetheless. This sample is part of a study of cytomegalovirus exposure and HLA in healthy donors.

The chain combines TRBV18 with TRBJ1-3; TRBD1 might be the D (5 bases). Material for sequencing was PBMCs. This receptor was obtained from a woman between 50 and 59 years old in good health and CMV-seronegative. CDR3 nucleotides: TGTGCCAGCTCACCGGTACAACAGGCGTTCTCTGGAAACACCATATATTTT. Its translation is CASSPVQQAFSGNTIYF.